This passage covers 25 T cell receptor beta chains from one sample sequenced in a study of T cell repertoires in cytomegalovirus infection. Antigens of these TCRs are unknown. TCRdb passed the reads through MiXCR, listing each CDR3 protein once. This table holds about 400,000 distinct CDR3 sequences, 34% found once. Here the sequenced sample was cultured PBMCs, taken from culture after CMV antigen stimulation. These receptors came from a human donor in good health (CMV status not recorded). Some clones in this sample may be carry-over from other donors' samples.

CDR3: CASSWTGSYGYTF. CDR3 nucleotide sequence: TGTGCCAGCAGCTGGACAGGGTCCTATGGCTACACCTTC. This chain uses TRBV12-3 or TRBV12-4 with TRBJ1-2; the match to TRBD1 covers 8 bases. This CDR3 is built from 13 residues. V lost 6 bases to trimming and J lost 4 bases; unmatched junction nucleotides: 4.

This clonotype has just a few counts. This chain uses TRBV6-5 with TRBJ2-7; the match to TRBD1 covers 12 bases. CDR3 length: 17 amino acids. After removal of 0 bases from V and 3 bases from J, the junction contained 6 bases not matched to a gene. The germline gives CDR1 MNHEY, CDR2 SVGAGI. CDR3 DNA sequence: TGTGCCAGCAGTTACTCCGGGACAGGGGGCGCGTACTACGAGCAGTACTTC. It specifies CASSYSGTGGAYYEQYF.

This chain links TRBV27 with TRBJ1-2, with no clear D. V was trimmed by 8 bases and J by 7 bases, leaving 17 bases between them. Germline lookup yields CDR1 MNHEY and CDR2 SMNVEV (reference sequence). This CDR3 has 13 amino acids. CDR3 in DNA: TGTGCCAGCGAGTCCCTTCATGGTGGTGGCTACACCTTC. Amino acids: CASESLHGGGYTF.

This sequence joins TRBV18 and TRBJ1-1; D gene unclear. The CDR3 totals 13 residues. CDR1 and CDR2 (germline): KGHSH, LQKENI. V was pared by 2 bases and J by 1 base, with 5 bases between. CDR3 amino acids: CASSPWGNTEAFF. For the CDR3, the DNA is TGTGCCAGCTCACCATGGGGGAACACTGAAGCTTTCTTT. The variable domain in full, with the rest retrieved from reference TRBV18 and TRBJ1-1, is NAGVMQNPRHLVRRRGQEARLRCSPMKGHSHVYWYRQLPEEGLKFMVYLQKENIIDESGMPKERFSAEFPKEGPSILRIQQVVRGDSAAYFCASSPWGNTEAFFGQGTRLTVV.

This clonotype was detected a few times. This chain uses TRBV7-2 with TRBJ2-3; D perhaps matches TRBD1 (5 bases). Per germline, CDR1 SGHTA and CDR2 FQGNSA. Trimming took off 1 base at V and 1 base at J, with 12 bases between the two ends. CDR3 length equals 16 residues. The CDR3 coding sequence is TGTGCCAGCAGCTTAGTACGACAGAAACGCACAGATACGCAGTATTTT. As protein: CASSLVRQKRTDTQYF.

This clonotype was detected once. The chain recombines TRBV6-1 with TRBJ1-5; D is uncertain. The V gene's germline CDR1 is MNHNS and CDR2 SASEGT. The CDR3 length is 17 residues. The ends were cut back, 1 base at V and 2 bases at J, with 15 bases in the middle. The DNA of the CDR3 is TGTGCCAGCAGTGAAGGAACGGTTTTGGTCGGCAATCAGCCCCAGCATTTT. Residues: CASSEGTVLVGNQPQHF.

The chain links TRBV7-6 to TRBJ1-1; D gene ambiguous. This CDR3 is built from 15 residues. V was shortened by 0 bases and J by 1 base, with 9 bases between the two germline ends. In germline, CDR1 is SGHVS, CDR2 FNYEAQ. Here the CDR3 DNA reads TGTGCCAGCAGCTTAGCGCAGCGGGAGAACACTGAAGCTTTCTTT. Translating gives CASSLAQRENTEAFF.

The DNA of the CDR3 is TGTGCCAGCAGCCAGGCCGGGACCCTCTCGACCAGGCAGTTCTTC. Translating gives CASSQAGTLSTRQFF. The V gene is TRBV14, the J gene TRBJ2-1; TRBD1 or TRBD2 may be the D gene (5 bases each). Germline CDR1 reads SGHDN; CDR2 reads FVKESK. With 3 bases removed from V and 12 bases from J, the gap between germline ends came to 21 bases. The CDR3 spans 15 residues.

This clonotype came up many times. The genes are TRBV7-9 and TRBJ2-3, with unresolved D. V was cut by 3 bases and J by 2 bases, with 9 bases left in between. Germline-derived CDR1 and CDR2 are SEHNR and FQNEAQ (reference sequence). The CDR3 has 14 residues. The CDR3 spells CASSFSALTDTQYF. For the CDR3, the DNA is TGTGCCAGCAGCTTCAGCGCCCTCACAGATACGCAGTATTTT. Full variable domain (rest looked up from reference TRBV7-9 and TRBJ2-3): DTGVSQNPRHKITKRGQNVTFRCDPISEHNRLYWYRQTLGQGPEFLTYFQNEAQLEKSRLLSDRFSAERPKGSFSTLEIQRTEQGDSAMYLCASSFSALTDTQYFGPGTRLTVL.

V is TRBV27 and J is TRBJ1-2; D is perhaps TRBD1 (5 bases). Germline V lookup: CDR1 MNHEY, CDR2 SMNVEV (reference sequence). This CDR3 has 14 residues. Trimming cost V 1 base and J 3 bases, with 9 bases left between them. This chain's CDR3 is CASSLYQGDYGYTF. CDR3 coding DNA: TGTGCCAGCAGTTTATACCAGGGAGACTATGGCTACACCTTC.

The chain is built from TRBV29-1 and TRBJ2-6; the D is unclear. This CDR3 has 17 amino acids. V dropped 5 bases and J dropped 1 base, with 18 bases sitting between them. Germline lookup yields CDR1 SQVTM and CDR2 ANQGSEA. The CDR3 bases are TGCAGCGTTCGAAGTGGGCTAGTGGGTTCTGGGGCCAACGTCCTGACTTTC. Translating it yields CSVRSGLVGSGANVLTF.

The chain carries TRBV6-6 and TRBJ2-7, with TRBD2 identical over 9 bases. Germline V lookup: CDR1 MNHNY, CDR2 SVGAGI (reference sequence). The CDR3 sequence is 12 residues long. V shed 4 bases, J shed 13 bases, and the junction held 8 bases outside the gene matches. Here the CDR3 reads CASSLSGTSLYV. Written as DNA, the CDR3 is TGTGCCAGCAGTTTATCCGGGACTAGCCTTTACGTC.

This clonotype was detected a few times. The V gene is TRBV7-2, the J gene TRBJ2-3, with D perhaps matching TRBD2 (6 bases). The CDR3 is 18 amino acids. CDR1 SGHTA and CDR2 FQGNSA come from the germline V gene. Trimming pared 1 base from V and 4 bases from J, leaving 21 bases between. The CDR3: CASSLEVFLSGGADTQYF. DNA for the CDR3: TGTGCCAGCAGCTTAGAAGTCTTTCTTAGCGGCGGGGCAGATACGCAGTATTTT.

The rearrangement uses TRBV29-1 and TRBJ2-1, with D tentatively TRBD1 (6 bases). Germline CDR1 is SQVTM and CDR2 is ANQGSEA. This CDR3 spans 11 amino acids. Trimming shortened V by 8 bases and J by 10 bases, and 15 bases separated the two germline ends. CDR3 nucleotides: TGCAGCCACAGGGAGTTCGCGGAGCAGTTCTTC. Amino acids: CSHREFAEQFF.

The V gene is TRBV12-3 or TRBV12-4, the J gene TRBJ1-2, with 7 bases aligning to TRBD1. The CDR3 is made up of 14 amino acids. With 5 bases clipped from V and 3 bases from J, the junction kept 6 bases outside the gene matches. CDR3 loop: CASSNSGTDYGYTF. CDR3 sequence (DNA): TGTGCCAGCAGTAATTCCGGGACAGACTATGGCTACACCTTC.

This clonotype was picked up a small number of times. The chain is built from TRBV19 and TRBJ2-5; 9 bases fit TRBD2. CDR3 length equals 15 residues. J was trimmed by 5 bases and V by 3 bases; bases with no gene match: 7. Germline V gene lookup returns CDR1 LNHDA and CDR2 SQIVND (reference sequence). The CDR3 loop is CASSIATSGRETQYF. The CDR3 region has the DNA TGTGCCAGTAGTATCGCGACTAGCGGTCGGGAGACCCAGTACTTC.

This sequence joins TRBV5-4 and TRBJ2-3, with TRBD2 matching 7 bases. The V segment lost 4 bases and the J segment 5 bases; nucleotides outside the gene matches: 10. This CDR3 has 15 amino acids. Germline V gene lookup returns CDR1 SGHNT and CDR2 YYREEE (reference sequence). In nucleotides, the CDR3 is TGTGCCAGCAGCCCCACTAGCGATGAGAGAGATACGCAGTATTTT. Its translation: CASSPTSDERDTQYF.

Within the sample, this clonotype is medium-sized (0.01 to 0.1%). The chain has TRBV6-1 and TRBJ2-1; the D gene is possibly TRBD2 (5 bases). From germline, CDR1 is MNHNS and CDR2 SASEGT. The CDR3 loop spans 14 amino acids. Trimming removed 6 bases from V and 5 bases from J, with 14 bases in between. The CDR3 DNA reads as TGTGCCAGCAGCTACGACTACAGAGACAATGAGCAGTTCTTC. Protein product: CASSYDYRDNEQFF.

This clonotype was counted between two and nine times. J is TRBJ1-2 and V is TRBV29-1, with 7 bases identical to TRBD1. V was clipped by 3 bases and J by 2 bases; unmatched bases: 6. Germline assignment: CDR1 SQVTM and CDR2 ANQGSEA. CDR3 size: 14 residues. The CDR3 is CSVEKRQGNYGYTF. The CDR3 DNA follows: TGCAGCGTTGAGAAGAGACAGGGAAACTATGGCTACACCTTC.

V gene TRBV29-1 combines with J gene TRBJ1-2; D gene uncertain. The CDR3 consists of 12 residues. Germline loops: CDR1 SQVTM, CDR2 ANQGSEA. Trimming shortened V by 4 bases and J by 3 bases, and 9 bases separated the two germline ends. The CDR3 coding sequence is TGCAGCGTTGGAAGGGAGGACTATGGCTACACCTTC. It translates to CSVGREDYGYTF. The full variable domain, its missing parts supplied by reference TRBV29-1 and TRBJ1-2, is SAVISQKPSRDICQRGTSLTIQCQVDSQVTMMFWYRQQPGQSLTLIATANQGSEATYESGFVIDKFPISRPNLTFSTLTVSNMSPEDSSIYLCSVGREDYGYTFGSGTRLTVV.

The table lists this clonotype with many counts. The rearrangement joins TRBV9 to TRBJ2-2, with 7 bases aligning to TRBD2. V dropped 1 base and J dropped 5; count of bases not matched to a gene: 5. The CDR3 contains 15 residues. CDR1 SGDLS and CDR2 YYNGEE come from the germline V gene. The CDR3 bases are TGTGCCAGCAGCGTAATTGGGGGGGGAACCGGGGAGCTGTTTTTT. This encodes CASSVIGGGTGELFF.

This clonotype came up a few times. In DNA, the CDR3 is TGTGCCAGCAGCTCGGGACTTTATACCCGCACAGATACGCAGTATTTT. Translated: CASSSGLYTRTDTQYF. The chain has TRBV7-2 and TRBJ2-3; D is possibly TRBD2 (6 bases). This CDR3 has 16 residues. The germline gives CDR1 SGHTA, CDR2 FQGNSA. Trimming pared 4 bases from V and 1 base from J, leaving 15 bases between.

This clonotype was seen ten or more times. The DNA of the CDR3 is TGTGCCAGCAGCTTAGCGGAGACCAGCACAGATACGCAGTATTTT. Protein product: CASSLAETSTDTQYF. The chain combines TRBV7-2 with TRBJ2-3; no clear D. Looked up from germline, CDR1 is SGHTA and CDR2 is FQGNSA. Trimming removed 0 bases at V and 0 bases at J, with 7 bases between. The CDR3 has 15 amino acids.

This clonotype was seen more than once but under ten times. The chain uses TRBV28 and TRBJ2-5, with TRBD1 identical over 7 bases. This CDR3 spans 14 amino acids. Germline V lookup: CDR1 MDHEN, CDR2 SYDVKM. With 10 bases clipped from V and 5 bases from J, the junction kept 13 bases outside the gene matches. The CDR3 DNA sequence: TGTGCCACCGGAGACAGGGCCGCAGGGGAGACCCAGTACTTC. Translation gives CATGDRAAGETQYF.

The V gene is TRBV11-2, the J gene TRBJ2-4; D remains ambiguous. The CDR3 is 16 residues long. The V end lost 0 bases, the J end lost 0 bases, and 9 bases lay between the germline ends. CDR1 is SGHAT and CDR2 is FQNNGV in the germline V gene. CDR3 residues: CASSLDLALAKNIQYF. CDR3 coding DNA: TGTGCCAGCAGCTTAGATCTGGCGTTAGCCAAAAACATTCAGTACTTC.